This T cell receptor beta chain emerged from a study of T cell responses to AZD1222 COVID-19 vaccine. Method: immunoSEQ multiplex PCR; TCRdb's copy keeps in-frame clones and lacks some. The sample lists roughly 100,000 clones; 86% were seen once. V shed 5 bases, J shed 1 base, and the junction held 11 bases outside the gene matches. CDR3 length: 17 residues. CDR1 is MDHEN and CDR2 is SYDVKM in the germline V gene. The sequencing here drew on peripheral blood, taken on day 0 of AZD1222 vaccination. The clonotype was recovered from an adult in good health. V and J are TRBV28 and TRBJ1-1; 9 nucleotides line up with TRBD1. For the CDR3, the DNA is TGTGCCAGCAGTCCTTACCATCCGGGACAGGGGAACACTGAAGCTTTCTTT. It is translated as CASSPYHPGQGNTEAFF.